This T cell receptor (beta chain) was identified during a study of Ad26.COV2.S vaccination and SARS-CoV-2 variants. This clone was seen once. Germline CDR1 and CDR2: DFQATT and SNEGSKA (reference sequence). Trimming stripped 7 bases from V and 8 bases from J, with 14 bases between. The length of the CDR3 is 11 residues. The treatment: some 19 received Ad26.COV2.S at low or high dose, single or two shots; roughly five received placebo; per-sample allocation not given. Sample collection was performed on day 63 after the first vaccine or placebo injection. Wuhan-strain spike was delivered by a replication-incompetent Ad26 vector. TCRdb's copy holds only in-frame clones and misses some; the assay was immunoSEQ multiplex PCR. Of 350,000 to 450,000 clones detected, 80% to 90% appear once; the ten largest clones hold less than 4%.

This specimen was peripheral blood, taken in a trial of Ad26.COV2.S vaccine versus placebo. The clonotype was recovered from a person aged 18-60 years who received the Ad26.COV2.S COVID-19 vaccine or a placebo. The chain is built from TRBV20-1 and TRBJ1-2; D might be TRBD1 (6 bases). The CDR3 nucleotides are TGCAGTGGGGTTACAGGGAAAGGCTACACCTTC. This translates into CSGVTGKGYTF.